This T cell receptor (beta chain) derives from a study of cytomegalovirus exposure and HLA in healthy donors. Study conclusions and caveats: Rarity marked most TCR sequences, yet some public TCRs occurred in many donors.

Primers included in the PCR were 60 Vbeta and 13 Jbeta primers. Sequenced by immunoSEQ multiplex PCR; TCRdb stores in-frame clones only, minus some. The sample carries 100,000 to 150,000 clones, 80% recorded once. This clone was detected once. The target antigen is unknown. Sequencing was carried out using PBMCs. The TCR comes from a woman aged 40 to 55 in good health and CMV-seronegative.

CDR3: CASVPRGGEIEQYF. The DNA for the CDR3 is TGTGCTAGTGTCCCCCGGGGCGGGGAAATCGAGCAGTACTTC. The V gene is TRBV12-5, the J gene TRBJ2-7, with D possibly matching TRBD2 (6 bases). The V end was cut by 7 bases, the J end by 6 bases, with 19 bases between. Per germline, CDR1 LGHNT and CDR2 FRNRAP. This CDR3 is 14 amino acids long.